Each of the 27 T cell receptor beta chains below was sequenced from the same sample in a study of T cell responses to AZD1222 COVID-19 vaccine. The method was immunoSEQ multiplex PCR; TCRdb's version includes in-frame clones alone and lacks a portion of them. This table has roughly 95,000 clones, 80% to 95% appearing once. Sequencing was performed on peripheral blood, taken 28 days after the second AZD1222 dose. These receptors were taken from an adult who received the AZD1222 COVID-19 vaccine.

This chain links TRBV19 with TRBJ1-3, with no clear D. This CDR3 has 14 amino acids. V was trimmed by 7 bases and J by 0 bases, leaving 10 bases between them. Germline CDR1 reads LNHDA; CDR2 reads SQIVND (reference sequence). CDR3 amino acids: CASTPSPSGNTIYF. As DNA, the CDR3 is TGTGCCAGTACGCCTAGTCCCTCTGGAAACACCATATATTTT.

The rearrangement joins TRBV27 to TRBJ1-5; a weak D match, TRBD1 (6 bases). In germline, CDR1 is MNHEY, CDR2 SMNVEV (reference sequence). Trimming took 1 base from V and 7 from J, leaving 8 bases between them. This CDR3 has 13 residues. The CDR3 nucleotides read TGTGCCAGCAGTTTATTAGGGGGGCAGCCCCAGCATTTT. Protein sequence: CASSLLGGQPQHF.

In this sample, this clone turned up once. The CDR3 DNA reads as TGTGCCAGTAGTACCCACGACGGGCAGCCCCAGCATTTT. Protein: CASSTHDGQPQHF. The rearrangement links TRBV19 to TRBJ1-5; D not certain. Trimming removed 4 bases at V and 7 bases at J, with 11 bases between. This CDR3 has 13 amino acids. Germline V gives CDR1 LNHDA, CDR2 SQIVND (reference sequence).

V usage is TRBV15 and J usage is TRBJ2-3; the D is unclear. Germline CDR1 LNHNV, CDR2 YYDKDF (reference sequence). The CDR3 sequence is 12 residues long. Trimming took 0 bases from V and 7 from J, leaving 5 bases between them. This chain's CDR3 is CATSRDSYTQYF. CDR3 bases: TGTGCCACCAGCAGAGATTCGTATACGCAGTATTTT. Supplemented by reference TRBV15 and TRBJ2-3, the full variable domain reads DAMVIQNPRYQVTQFGKPVTLSCSQTLNHNVMYWYQQKSSQAPKLLFHYYDKDFNNEADTPDNFQSRRPNTSFCFLDIRSPGLGDTAMYLCATSRDSYTQYFGPGTRLTVL.

This chain joins TRBV28 and TRBJ2-7; unclear D gene. The germline CDR1 and CDR2 sequences are MDHEN and SYDVKM. The CDR3 is 12 amino acids. The V end lost 1 base, the J end lost 2 bases, and 3 bases lay between the germline ends. CDR3 amino acids: CASSLLAYEQYF. CDR3 sequence (DNA): TGTGCCAGCAGTTTATTAGCCTACGAGCAGTACTTC.

This clone was seen only once. J is TRBJ1-1 and V is TRBV5-1, with 12 bases matching TRBD1. Unmatched junction bases numbered 7, after V lost 4 bases and J lost 6 bases. This CDR3 is built from 15 residues. Germline V lookup: CDR1 SGHRS, CDR2 YFSETQ. CDR3 sequence reads: CASSPGDRGRSEAFF. CDR3 sequence (DNA): TGCGCCAGCAGCCCCGGGGACAGGGGGCGGTCTGAAGCTTTCTTT. Complete variable domain (other parts from reference TRBV5-1 and TRBJ1-1): KAGVTQTPRYLIKTRGQQVTLSCSPISGHRSVSWYQQTPGQGLQFLFEYFSETQRNKGNFPGRFSGRQFSNSRSEMNVSTLELGDSALYLCASSPGDRGRSEAFFGQGTRLTVV.

The chain combines TRBV15 with TRBJ1-3; D remains ambiguous. Germline CDR1 reads LNHNV; CDR2 reads YYDKDF (reference sequence). This CDR3 has 16 residues. V lost 0 bases, J lost 0 bases, and 9 bases lay in between. DNA of the CDR3: TGTGCCACCAGCAGAGATCGCGCCGGCTCTGGAAACACCATATATTTT. This gives the protein CATSRDRAGSGNTIYF.

This chain connects TRBV28 to TRBJ1-3, with D unclear. This CDR3 region has 14 residues. Trimming stripped 4 bases from V and 4 bases from J, with 11 bases between. Germline V gives CDR1 MDHEN, CDR2 SYDVKM. For the CDR3, the DNA is TGTGCCAGCAGTTCCCTCGGACCCGGAAACACCATATATTTT. The encoded protein is CASSSLGPGNTIYF.

CDR3 in amino acids: CAISEQYRAGELFF. The CDR3 bases are TGTGCCATCAGTGAGCAATACCGGGCCGGGGAGCTGTTTTTT. The rearrangement joins TRBV10-3 to TRBJ2-2; D is uncertain. Germline V lookup: CDR1 ENHRY, CDR2 SYGVKD. The CDR3 consists of 14 residues. Trimming removed 2 bases from V and 6 bases from J, with 10 bases in between.

The CDR3 is CASSPRGGTRGYTF. The CDR3 DNA follows: TGTGCCAGCAGCCCTAGGGGGGGGACGCGTGGCTACACCTTC. The V and J genes are TRBV7-9 and TRBJ1-2; D is possibly TRBD1 (6 bases). Germline assignment: CDR1 SEHNR and CDR2 FQNEAQ (reference sequence). CDR3 length equals 14 residues. Deletions cut 5 bases from V and 7 bases from J, with 17 bases between.

The chain is built from TRBV19 and TRBJ1-1; D is uncertain. CDR3 length: 14 residues. V was pared by 10 bases and J by 2 bases, with 17 bases between. CDR1 and CDR2 from the germline V gene are LNHDA and SQIVND (reference sequence). As DNA, the CDR3 is TGTGCCACTGCATCGAGTCACCTAAACACTGAAGCTTTCTTT. Amino acid sequence: CATASSHLNTEAFF.

The chain links TRBV7-2 to TRBJ2-1; TRBD2 aligns across 9 bases. The V and J ends lost 5 bases and 10 bases, in that order; junction bases with no gene match: 12. Germline CDR1 reads SGHTA; CDR2 reads FQGNSA. There are 15 residues in the CDR3. The CDR3 nucleotides are TGTGCCAGCAGCCTACTTGCGGGGGGGCCAGGCGAGCAGTTCTTC. It specifies CASSLLAGGPGEQFF.

The chain recombines TRBV6-6 with TRBJ1-5; D is perhaps TRBD1 (6 bases). Trimming pared 5 bases from V and 7 bases from J, leaving 18 bases between. Germline CDR1 MNHNY, CDR2 SVGAGI (reference sequence). There are 15 residues in the CDR3. The CDR3 DNA is TGTGCCAGCAGTGGCTACGGGGGCCGTAGACAGCCCCAGCATTTT. It translates to CASSGYGGRRQPQHF.

The CDR3 DNA reads as TGTGCCAGCAGGCAACCGGGACTAGCGGGGCTCCCCGAGGAGGAGACCCAGTACTTC. The encoded protein is CASRQPGLAGLPEEETQYF. The V gene is TRBV2, the J gene TRBJ2-5; 13 positions match TRBD2. V lost 6 bases and J lost 5; bases outside the gene matches: 18. Germline V gene data show CDR1 as SNHLY and CDR2 as FYNNEI. CDR3 length: 19 residues.

The rearrangement links TRBV27 to TRBJ2-3, with no clear D. V dropped 5 bases and J dropped 0 bases, with 18 bases sitting between them. This CDR3 contains 17 residues. In germline, CDR1 is MNHEY, CDR2 SMNVEV (reference sequence). The CDR3 reads CASSTTDILGSTDTQYF. In DNA form, the CDR3 reads TGTGCCAGCAGTACGACCGACATCCTCGGTAGCACAGATACGCAGTATTTT.

The chain is built from TRBV5-6 and TRBJ1-1; 9 nucleotides line up with TRBD1. CDR1 is SGHDT, CDR2 YYEEEE, per germline. V trimming: 3 bases; J trimming: 4 bases; junction bases outside the gene matches: 4. The CDR3 is 14 residues long. The CDR3: CASSWVTGGTEAFF. CDR3 DNA: TGTGCCAGCAGCTGGGTGACAGGGGGCACTGAAGCTTTCTTT.

This rearrangement joins TRBV7-2 to TRBJ2-5; D gene ambiguous. Per the germline V gene, CDR1 is SGHTA and CDR2 is FQGNSA. Trimming removed 5 bases from V and 5 bases from J, with 12 bases in between. The CDR3 covers 13 residues. The CDR3 nucleotides are TGTGCCAGCAGCCCCAATTTAGGGGAGACCCAGTACTTC. Translation: CASSPNLGETQYF.

This clone was seen just once. The chain carries TRBV6-6 and TRBJ1-3, with TRBD1 matching over 8 bases. The germline CDR1 and CDR2 sequences are MNHNY and SVGAGI (reference sequence). This CDR3 is 15 amino acids long. J was trimmed by 0 bases and V by 8 bases; bases with no gene match: 6. The CDR3 is CASGTTGGSGNTIYF. The DNA for the CDR3 is TGTGCCAGCGGCACCACAGGGGGCTCTGGAAACACCATATATTTT.

The chain is built from TRBV5-1 and TRBJ1-3, with a tentative D call TRBD1 (6 bases). Trimming cost V 5 bases and J 0 bases, with 12 bases left between them. Germline CDR1 SGHRS, CDR2 YFSETQ. The CDR3 has 15 amino acids. Here the CDR3 DNA reads TGCGCCAGCAGTTCCGGGGGCCTCTCTGGAAACACCATATATTTT. This encodes CASSSGGLSGNTIYF.

The chain links TRBV5-1 to TRBJ1-1; 7 bases align to TRBD1. CDR1 is SGHRS and CDR2 is YFSETQ in the germline V gene. The CDR3 length is 16 residues. Trimming at V came to 0 bases and at J to 2 bases, leaving 7 bases not matched to a gene. The CDR3 sequence: CASSLDATGPNTEAFF. In nucleotides, the CDR3 is TGCGCCAGCAGCTTGGATGCGACAGGGCCAAACACTGAAGCTTTCTTT.

The rearrangement links TRBV5-1 to TRBJ2-3; no clear D gene. There are 15 residues in the CDR3. Trimming pared 7 bases from V and 1 base from J, leaving 16 bases between. Germline V gene sequence: CDR1 SGHRS, CDR2 YFSETQ. In DNA, the CDR3 is TGCGCCAGCCGGACGGGCGTTCGAGGCACAGATACGCAGTATTTT. This gives the protein CASRTGVRGTDTQYF.

The genes are TRBV7-2 and TRBJ2-7, with TRBD1 matching 8 bases. The CDR3 is 14 residues long. Germline CDR1 and CDR2: SGHTA and FQGNSA. V gave up 4 bases and J gave up 4 bases; unmatched junction bases: 6. As DNA, the CDR3 is TGTGCCAGCAGCTCGACAGGGGAAGGATACGAGCAGTACTTC. Its translation is CASSSTGEGYEQYF. Based on the CDR3 plus reference TRBV7-2 and TRBJ2-7, the full variable domain is GAGVSQSPSNKVTEKGKDVELRCDPISGHTALYWYRQSLGQGLEFLIYFQGNSAPDKSGLPSDRFSAERTGGSVSTLTIQRTQQEDSAVYLCASSSTGEGYEQYFGPGTRLTVT.

V is TRBV6-2 or TRBV6-3 and J is TRBJ2-7; tentative D call: TRBD1 (6 bases). V shed 5 bases and J shed 5 bases, with 16 bases lying between them. The CDR3 sequence is 14 residues long. The germline V gene has CDR1 MNHEY and CDR2 SVGEGT. CDR3 DNA: TGTGCCAGCAGTCTCAGGGGCTTCGCGGACGAGCAGTACTTC. Translating it yields CASSLRGFADEQYF.

The J gene is TRBJ2-7, the V gene TRBV21-1; TRBD1 is the table's D call, not checked against the DNA. TRBV21-1 is recorded as a pseudogene. The CDR3 consists of 15 residues. The CDR3 spells CASSSSGTGPREQYF. CDR3 DNA sequence: TGTGCCAGCAGCTCCTCCGGGACAGGTCCTCGGGAGCAGTACTTC.

The CDR3 region has the DNA TGTGCCAGCAGCCGGACTCGGGCAGATACGCAGTATTTT. As protein: CASSRTRADTQYF. The gene calls are TRBV6-5 and TRBJ2-3; weak D call: TRBD2 (5 bases). Looked up from germline, CDR1 is MNHEY and CDR2 is SVGAGI. Trimming stripped 6 bases from V and 4 bases from J, with 11 bases between. This CDR3 comprises 13 residues.

The chain is built from TRBV2 and TRBJ2-7; TRBD1 matches 9 bases. Trimming at V came to 5 bases and at J to 2 bases, leaving 7 bases not matched to a gene. The germline V gene encodes CDR1 SNHLY and CDR2 FYNNEI. The CDR3 length is 15 residues. The CDR3 bases are TGTGCCAGCAGTCGGACCGGGACAGGGCCCTACGAGCAGTACTTC. Its protein is CASSRTGTGPYEQYF.

V is TRBV12-5 and J is TRBJ2-7; D is perhaps TRBD2 (5 bases). CDR1 LGHNT and CDR2 FRNRAP come from the germline V gene. The CDR3 sequence is 14 residues long. The V gene lost 4 bases and the J gene lost 0 bases, with 10 bases spanning the gap. The CDR3 coding sequence is TGTGCTAGTGGTTCTCCAGACTACTCCTACGAGCAGTACTTC. Encoded protein: CASGSPDYSYEQYF.